A selection of T cell receptor beta chains follows, all from one sample in a study of CD8 T cells in Susac syndrome. Each CDR3 protein is one row after TCRdb ran MiXCR on the immunoSEQ multiplex PCR reads. The table records about 76,000 distinct CDR3 sequences, over 85% of them present only once. Sequencing was done on a sample of CD8+ T cells from PBMCs. Source of these receptors: a human donor with Susac syndrome. CDR3s include the opening cysteine and the closing phenylalanine or tryptophan. D genes are given only for firm matches. Where a row states a size, it is once, few, many or the class of an expanded clone; other rows omit it.

NA	TRBV7-9	TRBJ1-3	NA	CASSDGPVRGNTIYF	TGTGCCAGCAGCGATGGACCCGTGAGGGGAAACACCATATATTTT
TRBD2	TRBV30	TRBJ2-5	NA	CAWTGTSGIETQYF	TGTGCCTGGACCGGGACTAGCGGGATTGAGACCCAGTACTTC
TRBD1	TRBV19	TRBJ1-1	NA	CASSILRGQGAAEAFF	TGTGCCAGTAGTATACTTCGAGGACAGGGGGCGGCTGAAGCTTTCTTT
NA	TRBV30	TRBJ1-2	NA	CAWSTSISTNYGYTF	TGTGCCTGGAGTACCTCCATATCAACTAACTATGGCTACACCTTC
NA	TRBV19	TRBJ1-1	NA	CASSISNTEAFF	TGTGCCAGTAGTATCTCGAACACTGAAGCTTTCTTT
NA	TRBV7-9	TRBJ2-3	NA	CASSLARDRDTQYF	TGTGCCAGCAGCTTAGCGCGGGACCGGGATACGCAGTATTTT
NA	TRBV7-9	TRBJ1-4	NA	CASSLSRLGRGEKLFF	TGTGCCAGCAGCTTAAGCCGTCTCGGGAGGGGAGAAAAACTGTTTTTT
TRBD2	TRBV20-1	TRBJ2-3	NA	CSASGTSGRTDTQYF	TGCAGTGCTTCCGGGACTAGCGGGAGGACAGATACGCAGTATTTT
TRBD2	TRBV12-3/TRBV12-4	TRBJ2-7	NA	CASSLERETSLEQYF	TGTGCCAGCAGTTTGGAGCGGGAGACCTCCTTGGAGCAGTACTTC
NA	TRBV20-1	TRBJ2-7	NA	CSAPEPFSYEQYF	TGCAGTGCCCCAGAACCATTCTCCTACGAGCAGTACTTC
NA	TRBV7-6	TRBJ2-7	NA	CASSSGTPSSYEQYF	TGTGCCAGCAGCTCTGGGACTCCCAGCTCCTACGAGCAGTACTTC
NA	TRBV6-2/TRBV6-3	TRBJ2-1	NA	CASGALYNEQFF	TGTGCCAGCGGGGCCCTATACAATGAGCAGTTCTTC
NA	TRBV20-1	TRBJ2-7	NA	CSARDPRGPGVVYEQYF	TGCAGTGCTAGAGACCCCCGGGGCCCCGGGGTTGTCTACGAGCAGTACTTC
NA	TRBV6-6	TRBJ2-5	NA	CASSSIPETQYF	TGTGCCAGCAGTAGTATACCAGAGACCCAGTACTTC
TRBD1	TRBV11-1	TRBJ1-4	NA	CASSLSWDSTGDGTNEKLFF	TGTGCCAGCAGCCTGAGCTGGGACAGTACAGGAGATGGGACTAATGAAAAACTGTTTTTT
TRBD1	TRBV5-4	TRBJ2-5	NA	CASSLAGGTETQYF	TGTGCCAGCAGCTTGGCAGGGGGCACGGAGACCCAGTACTTC
NA	TRBV2	TRBJ2-7	NA	CASRLQQGLSYEQYF	TGTGCCAGCCGTCTCCAACAGGGACTCTCCTACGAGCAGTACTTC
TRBD1	TRBV6-2/TRBV6-3	TRBJ2-7	NA	CASSYAPGTGSYEQYF	TGTGCCAGCAGTTACGCACCCGGGACAGGGTCCTACGAGCAGTACTTC
TRBD2	TRBV4-1	TRBJ2-1	NA	CASSLGTSGKSYNEQFF	TGCGCCAGCAGCCTAGGGACTAGCGGAAAATCCTACAATGAGCAGTTCTTC
TRBD1	TRBV30	TRBJ2-2	NA	CAWSTQGVNTGELFF	TGTGCCTGGAGTACACAGGGGGTGAACACCGGGGAGCTGTTTTTT
NA	TRBV7-9	TRBJ1-1	NA	CASSYLRIDEAFF	TGTGCCAGCAGCTATTTACGGATCGATGAAGCTTTCTTT
NA	TRBV4-3	TRBJ1-4	NA	CASSQDAGSGNEKLFF	TGCGCCAGCAGCCAAGACGCGGGGTCGGGGAATGAAAAACTGTTTTTT
NA	TRBV6-5	TRBJ2-7	NA	CASSYSSFGSYEQYF	TGTGCCAGCAGTTACTCGAGCTTTGGCTCCTACGAGCAGTACTTC
NA	TRBV7-3	TRBJ1-1	NA	CASSPGHGNTEAFF	TGTGCCAGCAGCCCTGGCCATGGGAACACTGAAGCTTTCTTT
TRBD1	TRBV4-1	TRBJ2-2	NA	CASSRRQGRTGELFF	TGCGCCAGCAGCCGAAGACAGGGGAGAACCGGGGAGCTGTTTTTT
NA	TRBV5-1	TRBJ1-2	NA	CASSWVVRSMEGYTF	TGCGCCAGCAGCTGGGTCGTTCGAAGTATGGAGGGCTACACCTTC
NA	TRBV30	TRBJ1-2	NA	CAWSVIRGRGYTF	TGTGCCTGGAGTGTAATCCGGGGCCGAGGCTACACCTTC
TRBD1	TRBV9	TRBJ1-2	NA	CASSSRQGAYGYTF	TGTGCCAGCAGCTCGCGACAGGGGGCTTATGGCTACACCTTC
NA	TRBV20-1	TRBJ1-4	once	CSASRGATTNEKLFF	TGCAGTGCTAGTCGAGGGGCAACAACTAATGAAAAACTGTTTTTT
NA	TRBV21-1	TRBJ1-5	NA	CASRDSYNQPQHF	TGTGCCAGTCGGGACAGCTATAATCAGCCCCAGCATTTT
NA	TRBV15	TRBJ1-2	NA	CATSAGPRGYTF	TGTGCCACCAGCGCGGGACCCCGCGGCTACACCTTC
TRBD1	TRBV12-3/TRBV12-4	TRBJ1-4	NA	CASSLTQGVGEKLFF	TGTGCCAGCAGTTTGACTCAGGGGGTCGGTGAAAAACTGTTTTTT
NA	TRBV7-8	TRBJ2-3	once	CASSGRSGGPTDTQYF	TGTGCCAGCAGCGGCCGCTCTGGCGGGCCCACAGATACGCAGTATTTT
NA	TRBV7-2	TRBJ2-4	NA	CASSLAGAAKNIQYF	TGTGCCAGCAGCTTGGCGGGGGCGGCCAAAAACATTCAGTACTTC
NA	TRBV5-8	TRBJ2-7	NA	CASSLWCRHLLVSSYEQYF	TGTGCCAGCAGCTTATGGTGTCGACATCTGCTCGTCTCCTCCTACGAGCAGTACTTC
TRBD2	TRBV7-8	TRBJ2-1	NA	CASSPPGGSYNEQFF	TGTGCCAGCAGCCCTCCGGGAGGGTCCTACAATGAGCAGTTCTTC
NA	TRBV19	TRBJ2-6	few	CASRPQGSGANVLTF	TGTGCCAGTAGACCACAGGGTTCCGGGGCCAACGTCCTGACTTTC
NA	TRBV12-3/TRBV12-4	TRBJ1-1	NA	CASSQQGYTEAFF	TGTGCCAGCAGCCAACAGGGTTACACTGAAGCTTTCTTT
TRBD1	TRBV5-4	TRBJ2-5	NA	CASSLDGTGPQETQYF	TGTGCCAGCAGCTTGGATGGGACAGGGCCCCAAGAGACCCAGTACTTC
TRBD1	TRBV20-1	TRBJ2-7	NA	CSATSQGDGSYEQYF	TGCAGTGCTACTTCACAGGGGGATGGCTCCTACGAGCAGTACTTC
NA	TRBV7-6	TRBJ1-1	NA	CASSLLGVHTEAFF	TGTGCCAGCAGTTTACTCGGTGTACACACTGAAGCTTTCTTT
TRBD1	TRBV5-1	TRBJ1-1	NA	CASSPGQSNTEAFF	TGCGCCAGCAGCCCGGGACAGTCGAACACTGAAGCTTTCTTT
NA	TRBV15	TRBJ2-5	NA	CATSRDLADGETQYF	TGTGCCACCAGCAGAGATCTGGCCGACGGAGAGACCCAGTACTTC
NA	TRBV21-1	TRBJ2-5	NA	CASSKLLDRGRLQETQYF	TGTGCCAGCAGCAAACTGCTGGACAGGGGGCGGTTGCAAGAGACCCAGTACTTC
NA	TRBV12-5	TRBJ2-1	once	CASGPGNEQFF	TGTGCTAGTGGTCCAGGGAATGAGCAGTTCTTC
NA	TRBV7-6	TRBJ2-1	NA	CASSLKNNEQFF	TGTGCCAGCAGCTTGAAGAACAATGAGCAGTTCTTC
NA	TRBV20-1	TRBJ1-6	NA	CSARDKDFNSPLHF	TGCAGTGCTAGAGATAAGGATTTTAATTCACCCCTCCACTTT
TRBD1	TRBV30	TRBJ2-2	NA	CAWSVGTGATGELFF	TGTGCCTGGAGTGTCGGGACAGGAGCAACCGGGGAGCTGTTTTTT